This T cell receptor (beta chain) comes out of a study of blood T cell repertoires in COVID-19 (TCRdb year 2020). Context from the whole study: Samples from collaborators originated in the United States, Italy and Spain and spanned both the acute and convalescent phases of COVID-19. A freely available public database, intended as a resource for researchers studying the immune response to SARS-CoV-2, is where the repertoires were released. Samples were obtained from the ongoing ImmuneRACE study (first 160 participants) and from 1,000 to 1,500 subjects provided by 6 global collaborators. Where available, HLA class I and class II types were taken from metadata supplied by the sample provider and were not determined by assay-based typing. The material from the prospective study consisted of cDNA or gDNA derived from T cells, B-cell-depleted T cells, or PBMCs. Sample metadata almost always included a de-identified subject ID, COVID-19 status, age in years and sex. The dataset comprised deeply sampled blood TCRbeta repertoires from subjects exposed to, actively infected with, or recovered from COVID-19.

The immunoSEQ Assay, a bias-controlled multiplex PCR, was used to amplify TCRbeta CDR3 regions from genomic DNA. Per the original workflow: The number of nucleated cells in each sample was estimated from the amplification of reference gene primers within the assay. To quantify the absolute abundance of each unique TCRbeta CDR3 rearrangement, sequence reads were collapsed and filtered. For each sample, productive Simpson clonality was calculated by taking the square root of Simpson's diversity index across productive rearrangements. Not all clones reach the TCRdb copy of this immuneACCESS table, which keeps in-frame sequences only. Checked studies attribute under half of the gap to unresolved V genes and leave the rest unexplained. The V and J calls and clone size were taken over from that table, and D and trimming were inferred from the DNA. This sample comprises roughly 300,000 clones, approximately 91% of them detected only once. In total, the top ten clones hold approximately 8.8% of the sample.

This clone was recorded a few times. Which antigen it targets is not known. No base-level quality is on record; no much larger clone is a single base apart. Results the study describes overall, beyond this receptor: The amount of clinical and demographic metadata varied by source and participant and was provided uncurated.

The CDR3 has 13 amino acids, counting the end cysteine and phenylalanine. Kept here is only the CDR3 DNA, which spans 39 bases and is read in frame from base 1. CDR1 and CDR2, per the germline V gene, are SNHLY and FYNNEI. V is cut by 1 base and J by 3 bases, and the space between the germline ends is 6 bases. Whole blood was collected in K2EDTA tubes by collaborating institutions according to the institutions' own protocols. Collaborator samples were shipped for TCRbeta analysis as frozen whole blood, isolated PBMCs, or DNA extracted from either sample type. This TCR derives from a man between 18 and 29 years old with active or convalescent COVID-19. Material: peripheral blood. This receptor chain uses TRBV2 and TRBJ1-2; the D gene identity is not certain. The CDR3 corresponds to CASSEGQDYGYTF. The bases are TGTGCCAGCAGTGAAGGTCAGGACTATGGCTACACCTTC.